The 17 T cell receptor beta chains below were found in one sample sequenced in a study of blood T cell repertoires in COVID-19. Sequenced by immunoSEQ multiplex PCR; TCRdb stores in-frame clones only, minus some. Altogether 100,000 to 150,000 clones are present, roughly 84% being singletons, with the ten largest covering approximately 12%. The sample comprised peripheral blood. The source of these receptors is a woman in her twenties or thirties who had recovered from COVID-19.

J is TRBJ1-2 and V is TRBV11-2, with D hard to call. CDR1 is SGHAT, CDR2 FQNNGV, per germline. The CDR3 has 15 amino acids. With 2 bases removed from V and 0 bases from J, the gap between germline ends came to 10 bases. Here the CDR3 DNA reads TGTGCCAGCAGCTTAATGGCGACATCTAACTATGGCTACACCTTC. It yields the protein CASSLMATSNYGYTF.

The rearrangement uses TRBV18 and TRBJ1-6; no clear D gene. This CDR3 is built from 17 residues. The ends were cut back, 2 bases at V and 0 bases at J, with 11 bases in the middle. Germline-derived CDR1 and CDR2 are KGHSH and LQKENI. CDR3 sequence reads: CASSPSEESSYNSPLHF. CDR3 nucleotide sequence: TGTGCCAGCTCACCATCCGAGGAGAGCTCCTATAATTCACCCCTCCACTTT.

V is TRBV13 and J is TRBJ2-3; 10 positions match TRBD2. The CDR3 is 20 amino acids. Per the germline V gene, CDR1 is PRHDT and CDR2 is FYEKMQ (reference sequence). With V trimmed by 2 bases and J by 6 bases, 20 bases remained unmatched. CDR3: CASSLTRHHRLAGEGDTQYF. The CDR3 region has the DNA TGTGCCAGCAGCTTAACCCGTCATCACCGCCTAGCGGGAGAAGGGGATACGCAGTATTTT.

The chain combines TRBV28 with TRBJ1-2, with TRBD1 identical over 9 bases. The CDR3 has 13 amino acids. Per germline, CDR1 MDHEN and CDR2 SYDVKM. With 5 bases clipped from V and 8 bases from J, the junction kept 6 bases outside the gene matches. CDR3 nucleotide sequence: TGTGCCAGCAGTACGGGACAGGGATACGGCTACACCTTC. The encoded protein is CASSTGQGYGYTF.

The gene calls are TRBV5-6 and TRBJ1-2; unclear D gene. Trimming took 0 bases from V and 6 from J, leaving 9 bases between them. Germline CDR1 and CDR2: SGHDT and YYEEEE. The CDR3 runs to 13 residues. This CDR3 is CASSLGGWNGYTF. The CDR3 coding sequence is TGTGCCAGCAGCTTGGGAGGGTGGAATGGCTACACCTTC.

V usage is TRBV5-6 and J usage is TRBJ1-2; D ambiguous. The CDR3 length is 12 residues. From germline, CDR1 is SGHDT and CDR2 YYEEEE. Between the trimmed V and J ends, which lost 2 bases and 7 bases, there was a span of 9 bases. The CDR3 sequence: CASSFLSGGYTF. As DNA, the CDR3 is TGTGCCAGCAGCTTTCTGAGCGGTGGCTACACCTTC.

This chain joins TRBV10-1 and TRBJ2-5, with 7 bases matching TRBD1. Trimming removed 3 bases from V and 0 bases from J; junction bases left unmatched: 4. The length of the CDR3 is 15 residues. Germline V gives CDR1 WNHNN, CDR2 SYGVQD (reference sequence). DNA of the CDR3: TGCGCCAGCAGTGATTCCGGGACAGACCAAGAGACCCAGTACTTC. Translation gives CASSDSGTDQETQYF.

The chain combines TRBV18 with TRBJ2-1; TRBD1 might be the D (7 bases). Per germline, CDR1 KGHSH and CDR2 LQKENI. CDR3 length: 16 amino acids. V gave up 3 bases and J gave up 2 bases, with 14 bases separating them. The CDR3 sequence: CASSPDRDFTYNEQFF. The CDR3 region has the DNA TGTGCCAGCTCACCTGACAGGGACTTCACCTACAATGAGCAGTTCTTC. The full variable domain, rest sourced from reference TRBV18 and TRBJ2-1, is NAGVMQNPRHLVRRRGQEARLRCSPMKGHSHVYWYRQLPEEGLKFMVYLQKENIIDESGMPKERFSAEFPKEGPSILRIQQVVRGDSAAYFCASSPDRDFTYNEQFFGPGTRLTVL.

The chain employs TRBV2 and TRBJ1-1; 10 bases match TRBD1. The CDR3 has 13 amino acids. Germline-derived CDR1 and CDR2 are SNHLY and FYNNEI. V shed 3 bases, J shed 12 bases, and the junction held 7 bases outside the gene matches. Here the CDR3 reads CASSDGTGELPFF. CDR3 DNA sequence: TGTGCCAGCAGTGACGGGACAGGGGAGTTGCCTTTCTTT.

The chain carries TRBV30 and TRBJ1-2; 8 nucleotides match TRBD1. With 6 bases clipped from V and 7 bases from J, the junction kept 13 bases outside the gene matches. The CDR3 is 14 residues long. CDR1 and CDR2 from the germline V gene are GTSNPN and SVGIG (reference sequence). In DNA, the CDR3 is TGTGCCTGTACCTCGGGGCAGGGGGCCGTTGGCTACACCTTC. It encodes CACTSGQGAVGYTF.

This chain uses TRBV14 with TRBJ2-7, with TRBD2 matching over 16 bases. The V segment lost 0 bases and the J segment 1 base; nucleotides outside the gene matches: 12. This CDR3 contains 21 residues. Germline CDR1 SGHDN, CDR2 FVKESK. This chain's CDR3 is CASSQDRPGPGLAGGSYEQYF. The CDR3 nucleotides read TGTGCCAGCAGCCAAGATAGGCCGGGCCCGGGACTAGCGGGAGGGTCCTACGAGCAGTACTTC.

Concerning this clone: Relative to the germline gene, one junction end is altered; a read error may explain this. The gene calls are TRBV5-1 and TRBJ2-6; the D gene is possibly TRBD1 (6 bases). Germline loops: CDR1 SGHRS, CDR2 YFSETQ. This CDR3 has 16 amino acids. CDR3 sequence (DNA): TGCGCCAGCAGCTCGGGGACAACCTCTGCGGCCAACGTCCTGACTTTC. Encoded protein: CASSSGTTSAANVLTF.

As to this clone: An end of the junction differs from the germline gene, which may be a read error. This sequence joins TRBV3-1 (or the pseudogene TRBV3-2) and TRBJ1-1; D might be TRBD1 (6 bases). The CDR3 consists of 15 residues. CDR1 and CDR2 from the germline V gene are LGHDT and YNNKEL (reference sequence). CDR3 sequence reads: CASSQDGRGKTEAFF. The CDR3 nucleotides read TGTGCCAGCAGTCAAGATGGCAGGGGTAAAACTGAAGCTTTCTTT.

This chain joins TRBV9 and TRBJ1-1; TRBD1 is a possible D gene (6 bases). CDR1 and CDR2 from the germline V gene are SGDLS and YYNGEE. CDR3 length: 15 residues. Trimming removed 4 bases at V and 5 bases at J, with 18 bases between. DNA of the CDR3: TGTGCCAGCAGCCCGAAACAGGGTGGGATTACTGAAGCTTTCTTT. Translating gives CASSPKQGGITEAFF. The entire variable domain, with the rest obtained from reference TRBV9 and TRBJ1-1, is as follows: DSGVTQTPKHLITATGQRVTLRCSPRSGDLSVYWYQQSLDQGLQFLIQYYNGEERAKGNILERFSAQQFPDLHSELNLSSLELGDSALYFCASSPKQGGITEAFFGQGTRLTVV.

The chain joins TRBV24-1 to TRBJ2-5; D is unresolved. V shed 4 bases and J shed 1 base, with 3 bases lying between them. Per the germline V gene, CDR1 is KGHDR and CDR2 is SFDVKD. The length of the CDR3 is 12 residues. This chain's CDR3 is CATSDSQETQYF. Here the CDR3 DNA reads TGTGCCACCAGTGACAGCCAAGAGACCCAGTACTTC.

The V call is TRBV7-9, the J call TRBJ1-5; D ambiguous. Germline CDR1 and CDR2: SEHNR and FQNEAQ (reference sequence). The CDR3 spans 15 residues. The germline V and J ends were trimmed by 3 bases and 4 bases, with 13 bases remaining between them. CDR3 nucleotides: TGTGCCAGCAGCTTGGGCGACATGGCGAATCAGCCCCAGCATTTT. Protein product: CASSLGDMANQPQHF.

V and J are TRBV5-1 and TRBJ1-3; a possible D gene is TRBD1 (6 bases). Between the trimmed V and J ends, which lost 4 bases and 0 bases, there was a span of 11 bases. The CDR3 contains 15 residues. CDR1 and CDR2 from the germline V gene are SGHRS and YFSETQ. DNA for the CDR3: TGCGCCAGCAGCAGGGACACCGACTCTGGAAACACCATATATTTT. Translation gives CASSRDTDSGNTIYF.